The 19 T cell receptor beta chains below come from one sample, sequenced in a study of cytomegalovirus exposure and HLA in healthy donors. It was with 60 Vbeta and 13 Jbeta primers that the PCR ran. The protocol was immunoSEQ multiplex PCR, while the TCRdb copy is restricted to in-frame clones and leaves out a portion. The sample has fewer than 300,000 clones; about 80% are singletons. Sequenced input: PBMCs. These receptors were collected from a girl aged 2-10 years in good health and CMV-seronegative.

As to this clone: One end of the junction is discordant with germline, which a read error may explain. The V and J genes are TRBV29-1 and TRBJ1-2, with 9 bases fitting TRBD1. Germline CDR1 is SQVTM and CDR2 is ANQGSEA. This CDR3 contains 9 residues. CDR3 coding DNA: TGCAGCGTTGAGGGACAGGGCGCCTTC. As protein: CSVEGQGAF.

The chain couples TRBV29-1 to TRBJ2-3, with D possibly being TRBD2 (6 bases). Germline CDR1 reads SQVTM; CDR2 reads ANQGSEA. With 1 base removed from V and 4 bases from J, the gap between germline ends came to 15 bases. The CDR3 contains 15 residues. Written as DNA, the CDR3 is TGCAGCGTTGAAGGGGAGGCAGGGAGCTCAGATACGCAGTATTTT. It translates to CSVEGEAGSSDTQYF.

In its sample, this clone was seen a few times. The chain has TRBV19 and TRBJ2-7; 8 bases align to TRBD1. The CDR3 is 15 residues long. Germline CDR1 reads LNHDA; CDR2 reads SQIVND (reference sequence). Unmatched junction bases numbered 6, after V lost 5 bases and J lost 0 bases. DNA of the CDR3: TGTGCCAGTAGTGACCCGGGGACAGGCTCCTACGAGCAGTACTTC. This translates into CASSDPGTGSYEQYF.

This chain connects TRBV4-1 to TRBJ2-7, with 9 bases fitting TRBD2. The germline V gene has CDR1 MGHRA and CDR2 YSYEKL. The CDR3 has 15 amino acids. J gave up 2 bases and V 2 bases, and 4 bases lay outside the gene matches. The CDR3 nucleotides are TGCGCCAGCAGCCAATCCCCTAGCGGGGCCTACGAGCAGTACTTC. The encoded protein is CASSQSPSGAYEQYF.

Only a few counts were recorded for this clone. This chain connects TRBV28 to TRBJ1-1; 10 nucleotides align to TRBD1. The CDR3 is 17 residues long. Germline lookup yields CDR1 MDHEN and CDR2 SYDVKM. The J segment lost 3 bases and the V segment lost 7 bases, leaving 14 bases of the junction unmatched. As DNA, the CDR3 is TGTGCCAGCACCGAAGGGAGGGGACAGGGGATACACACTGAAGCTTTCTTT. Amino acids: CASTEGRGQGIHTEAFF.

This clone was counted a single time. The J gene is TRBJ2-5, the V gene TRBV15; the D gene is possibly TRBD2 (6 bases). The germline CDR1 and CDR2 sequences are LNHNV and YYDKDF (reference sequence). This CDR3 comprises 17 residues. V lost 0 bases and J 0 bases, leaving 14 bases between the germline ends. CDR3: CATSREGAGGYQETQYF. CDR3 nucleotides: TGTGCCACCAGCAGAGAAGGAGCGGGTGGGTACCAAGAGACCCAGTACTTC.

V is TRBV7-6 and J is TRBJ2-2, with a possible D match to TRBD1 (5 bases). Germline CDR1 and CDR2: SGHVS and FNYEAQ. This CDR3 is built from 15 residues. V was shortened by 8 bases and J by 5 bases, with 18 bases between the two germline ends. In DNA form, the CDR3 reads TGTGCCAGCCGTAAAAGCAGGGTATTTACCGGGGAGCTGTTTTTT. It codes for CASRKSRVFTGELFF.

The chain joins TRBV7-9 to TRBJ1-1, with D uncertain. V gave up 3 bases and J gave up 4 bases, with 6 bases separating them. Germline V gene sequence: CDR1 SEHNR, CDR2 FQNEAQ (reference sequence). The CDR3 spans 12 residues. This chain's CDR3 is CASSFGSTEAFF. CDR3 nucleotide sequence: TGTGCCAGCAGCTTCGGGAGCACTGAAGCTTTCTTT. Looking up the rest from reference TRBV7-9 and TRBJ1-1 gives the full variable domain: DTGVSQNPRHKITKRGQNVTFRCDPISEHNRLYWYRQTLGQGPEFLTYFQNEAQLEKSRLLSDRFSAERPKGSFSTLEIQRTEQGDSAMYLCASSFGSTEAFFGQGTRLTVV.

CDR3 DNA: TGTGCCAGCAGTTACGGACAGCGTATGAATGAAGCTTTCTTT. This sequence encodes CASSYGQRMNEAFF. The gene calls are TRBV6-5 and TRBJ1-1; D might be TRBD1 (6 bases). Germline assignment: CDR1 MNHEY and CDR2 SVGAGI. V dropped 2 bases and J dropped 7 bases, with 14 bases sitting between them. The CDR3 runs to 14 residues.

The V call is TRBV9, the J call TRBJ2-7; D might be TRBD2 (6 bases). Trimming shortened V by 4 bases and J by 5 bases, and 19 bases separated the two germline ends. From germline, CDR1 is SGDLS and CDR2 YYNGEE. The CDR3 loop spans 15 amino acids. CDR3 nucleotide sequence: TGTGCCAGCAGCCCGGGGAAGACTAGACTCAACGAGCAGTACTTC. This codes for CASSPGKTRLNEQYF.

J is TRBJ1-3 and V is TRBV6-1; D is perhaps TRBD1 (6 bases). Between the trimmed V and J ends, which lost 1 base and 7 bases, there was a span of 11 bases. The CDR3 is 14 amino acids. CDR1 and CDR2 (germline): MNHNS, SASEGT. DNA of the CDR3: TGTGCCAGCAGTGAAGGGTCAGGGGAGAACACCATATATTTT. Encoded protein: CASSEGSGENTIYF.

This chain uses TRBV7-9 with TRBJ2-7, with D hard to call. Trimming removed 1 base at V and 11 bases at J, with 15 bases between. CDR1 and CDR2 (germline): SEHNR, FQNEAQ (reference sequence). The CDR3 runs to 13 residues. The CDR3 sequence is CASSLGGHPNEYF. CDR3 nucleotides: TGTGCCAGCAGCTTAGGTGGGCATCCGAATGAGTACTTC.

The CDR3 coding sequence is TGTGCCAGCAGCTTAGCATTGGGACAGACTAATGAAAAACTGTTTTTT. Protein product: CASSLALGQTNEKLFF. V and J are TRBV7-9 and TRBJ1-4; 7 bases are a match to TRBD1. CDR1 SEHNR and CDR2 FQNEAQ come from the germline V gene (reference sequence). This CDR3 has 16 residues. After removal of 0 bases from V and 2 bases from J, the junction contained 3 bases not matched to a gene.

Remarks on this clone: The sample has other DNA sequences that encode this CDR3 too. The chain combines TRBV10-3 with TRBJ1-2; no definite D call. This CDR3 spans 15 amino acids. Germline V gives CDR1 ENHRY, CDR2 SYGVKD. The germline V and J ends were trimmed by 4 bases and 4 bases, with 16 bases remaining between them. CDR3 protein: CAISAPISRSYGYTF. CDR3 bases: TGTGCCATCAGTGCACCAATTTCTCGGTCCTATGGCTACACCTTC.

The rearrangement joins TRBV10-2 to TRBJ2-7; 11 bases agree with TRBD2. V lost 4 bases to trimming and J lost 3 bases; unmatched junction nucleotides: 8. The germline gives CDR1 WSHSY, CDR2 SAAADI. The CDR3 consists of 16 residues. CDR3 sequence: CASSVLTSGKVYEQYF. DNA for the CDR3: TGCGCCAGCAGTGTTCTGACTAGCGGGAAGGTCTACGAGCAGTACTTC.

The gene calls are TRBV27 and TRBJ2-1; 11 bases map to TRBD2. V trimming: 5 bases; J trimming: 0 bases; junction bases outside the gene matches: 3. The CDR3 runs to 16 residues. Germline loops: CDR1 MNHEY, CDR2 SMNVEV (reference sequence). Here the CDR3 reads CASSPTSGTSYNEQFF. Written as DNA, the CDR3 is TGTGCCAGCAGTCCGACTAGCGGGACCTCCTACAATGAGCAGTTCTTC.

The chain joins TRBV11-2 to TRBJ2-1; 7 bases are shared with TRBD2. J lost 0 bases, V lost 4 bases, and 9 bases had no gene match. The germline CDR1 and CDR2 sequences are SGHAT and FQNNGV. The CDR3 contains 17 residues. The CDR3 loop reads CASSSTGLSISYNEQFF. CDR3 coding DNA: TGTGCCAGCAGCTCAACGGGACTATCGATCTCCTACAATGAGCAGTTCTTC.

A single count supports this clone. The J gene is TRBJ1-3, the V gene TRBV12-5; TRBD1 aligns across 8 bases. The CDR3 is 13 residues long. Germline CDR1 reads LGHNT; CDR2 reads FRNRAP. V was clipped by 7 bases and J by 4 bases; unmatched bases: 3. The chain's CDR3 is CASAQGAGNTIYF. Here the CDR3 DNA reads TGTGCTAGTGCTCAGGGGGCAGGAAACACCATATATTTT.

CDR3 nucleotides: TGTGCCTGGAGTGTAAGAGCGGGAGCAACCTACGAGCAGTACTTC. This translates into CAWSVRAGATYEQYF. This sequence joins TRBV30 and TRBJ2-5; TRBD2 aligns across 8 bases. The J call is uncertain, as TRBJ2-7 better fits the DNA end. Germline V gene data show CDR1 as GTSNPN and CDR2 as SVGIG (reference sequence). There are 15 residues in the CDR3.